Following are 9 T cell receptor beta chains from one sample sequenced in a study of CD4 T cells in relation to SARS-CoV-2 and coronaviruses. The data were produced by immunoSEQ multiplex PCR, yet TCRdb's version contains in-frame clones alone and is incomplete. The data contain around 45,000 clones, approximately 80% of them seen just once; the ten biggest clones take up over 1.1%. Which antigens these TCRs recognize remains unknown. The material sequenced was naive CD4+ T cells from PBMCs, cultured in vitro. Subset in this sample: naive CD4+ T cells isolated by negative enrichment. The origin of the receptors is an adult with COVID-19.

The chain links TRBV5-1 to TRBJ2-3; 9 nucleotides match TRBD2. V was pared by 3 bases and J by 0 bases, with 5 bases of the junction left unmatched. The CDR3 has 16 residues. CDR1 is SGHRS, CDR2 YFSETQ, per germline. CDR3: CASSWIAGASTDTQYF. For the CDR3, the DNA is TGCGCCAGCAGCTGGATAGCGGGAGCTAGCACAGATACGCAGTATTTT.

This clone was recorded a few times. This chain links TRBV6-6 with TRBJ1-3; 7 nucleotides align to TRBD1. After removal of 4 bases from V and 4 bases from J, the junction contained 7 bases not matched to a gene. Germline assignment: CDR1 MNHNY and CDR2 SVGAGI (reference sequence). This CDR3 is 15 amino acids long. The CDR3 spells CASSSDRVGGNTIYF. The CDR3 DNA is TGTGCCAGCAGTTCCGACAGGGTGGGCGGAAACACCATATATTTT.

The chain combines TRBV5-1 with TRBJ1-4, with 7 nucleotides matching TRBD1. CDR1 SGHRS and CDR2 YFSETQ come from the germline V gene. V lost 0 bases to trimming and J lost 0 bases; unmatched junction nucleotides: 2. This CDR3 contains 16 residues. The CDR3 loop is CASSLGRGATNEKLFF. The CDR3 DNA reads as TGCGCCAGCAGCTTGGGCAGGGGGGCAACTAATGAAAAACTGTTTTTT.

This clone was picked up one time. The chain couples TRBV30 to TRBJ1-5; 11 bases are shared with TRBD1. Germline V lookup: CDR1 GTSNPN, CDR2 SVGIG (reference sequence). J was trimmed by 7 bases and V by 0 bases; bases with no gene match: 5. CDR3 length: 15 residues. The CDR3 region has the DNA TGTGCCTGGAGTGTGGGGACAGGGGGTGGGCAGCCCCAGCATTTT. This codes for CAWSVGTGGGQPQHF.

This clone was detected once. The chain links TRBV27 to TRBJ2-7, with D perhaps matching TRBD1 or TRBD2 (5 bases each). Trimming stripped 1 base from V and 2 bases from J, with 6 bases between. Germline assignment: CDR1 MNHEY and CDR2 SMNVEV (reference sequence). This CDR3 spans 13 amino acids. This chain's CDR3 is CASSLLGAYEQYF. CDR3 in DNA: TGTGCCAGCAGTTTATTGGGGGCCTACGAGCAGTACTTC.

The chain carries TRBV5-1 and TRBJ2-7, with 8 bases fitting TRBD2. There are 15 residues in the CDR3. In germline, CDR1 is SGHRS, CDR2 YFSETQ. V was clipped by 8 bases and J by 6 bases; unmatched bases: 16. The CDR3 is CASARASGPVREQYF. CDR3 DNA sequence: TGCGCCAGTGCTCGGGCTAGCGGGCCAGTCCGCGAGCAGTACTTC.

The J gene is TRBJ1-1, the V gene TRBV9; D not certain. Trimming pared 4 bases from V and 0 bases from J, leaving 16 bases between. The CDR3 extends over 16 amino acids. Germline V CDR1 and CDR2: SGDLS, YYNGEE. The chain's CDR3 is CASSLLSDPLNTEAFF. CDR3 nucleotides: TGTGCCAGCAGCCTCCTATCGGACCCCTTGAACACTGAAGCTTTCTTT.

This chain links TRBV11-2 with TRBJ2-3, with 12 bases matching TRBD2. J gave up 3 bases and V 5 bases, and 9 bases lay outside the gene matches. This CDR3 has 17 amino acids. Germline CDR1 is SGHAT and CDR2 is FQNNGV. CDR3 in amino acids: CASSPGLAGSGTDTQYF. The DNA for the CDR3 is TGTGCCAGCAGCCCAGGACTAGCGGGAAGTGGGACAGATACGCAGTATTTT. Variable domain in full (rest from reference TRBV11-2 and TRBJ2-3): EAGVAQSPRYKIIEKRQSVAFWCNPISGHATLYWYQQILGQGPKLLIQFQNNGVVDDSQLPKDRFSAERLKGVDSTLKIQPAKLEDSAVYLCASSPGLAGSGTDTQYFGPGTRLTVL.

V usage is TRBV29-1 and J usage is TRBJ2-3, with 14 bases fitting TRBD2. This CDR3 comprises 14 residues. Germline lookup yields CDR1 SQVTM and CDR2 ANQGSEA. V lost 7 bases and J lost 6; bases outside the gene matches: 6. CDR3 coding DNA: TGCAGCGCCCCGACTAGCGGGAGGGTGGATACGCAGTATTTT. As protein: CSAPTSGRVDTQYF.